Described below is a single T cell receptor beta chain sequence and its context. These data are taken from a study of blood T cells in healthy people across ages. PCR was performed a second time for roughly 7 to 11 cycles using a sample-barcoded 5' primer and a J-beta primer mix. Researchers report that a template-switch adaptor with 12 random nucleotides tagged each cDNA molecule. Via MiXCR, TCRdb re-called the 5' RACE reads, giving one row per CDR3 protein. The table has some 640,000 distinct CDR3 sequences, approximately 30% seen once. This CDR3 has 14 amino acids. Trimming cost V 6 bases and J 8 bases; bases outside gene matches: 12. CDR1 DFQATT and CDR2 SNEGSKA come from the germline V gene (reference sequence).

The sample comprised blood. The J gene is TRBJ2-1, the V gene TRBV20-1, with 8 bases aligning to TRBD2. The receptor's source is a woman of 80 years or more in good health. The CDR3 sequence is CSASGGGGVYEQFF. The CDR3 DNA is TGCAGTGCGTCGGGAGGGGGGGGCGTGTATGAGCAGTTCTTC.